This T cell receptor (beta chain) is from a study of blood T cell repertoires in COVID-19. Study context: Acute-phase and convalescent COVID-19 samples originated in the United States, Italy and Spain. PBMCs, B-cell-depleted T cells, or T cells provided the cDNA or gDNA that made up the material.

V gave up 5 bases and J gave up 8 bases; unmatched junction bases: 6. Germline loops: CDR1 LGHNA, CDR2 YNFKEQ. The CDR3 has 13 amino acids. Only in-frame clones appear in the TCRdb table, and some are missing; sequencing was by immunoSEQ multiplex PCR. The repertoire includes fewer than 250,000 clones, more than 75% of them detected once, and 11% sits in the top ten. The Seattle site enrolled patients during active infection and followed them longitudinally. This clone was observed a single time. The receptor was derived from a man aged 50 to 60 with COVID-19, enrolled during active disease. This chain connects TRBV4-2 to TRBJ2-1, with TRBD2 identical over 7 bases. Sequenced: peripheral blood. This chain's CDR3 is CASSGARGDEQFF. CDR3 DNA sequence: TGTGCCAGCAGCGGTGCTCGGGGGGATGAGCAGTTCTTC.